The 6 T cell receptor beta chains below come from one sample, sequenced in a study of T cells in Graves' hyperthyroidism and ophthalmopathy. Template material for amplifying TCR beta CDR3 regions consisted of RNA transcripts. The primer set for the first-round RT-PCR of the TCR CDR3 was HTBI. TCRdb called the multiplex PCR reads again in MiXCR, with one record for every CDR3 protein. Of almost 600,000 distinct CDR3 sequences listed, approximately 15% are singletons. The specimen was blood. These receptors came from a woman in her 30s with Graves' hyperthyroidism that later progressed to Graves' ophthalmopathy.

This clonotype was recorded many times. The chain is built from TRBV20-1 and TRBJ2-7; 8 bases fit TRBD2. Germline V gives CDR1 DFQATT, CDR2 SNEGSKA (reference sequence). Trimming removed 0 bases from V and 5 bases from J; junction bases left unmatched: 12. This CDR3 has 16 amino acids. The chain's CDR3 is CSAREAAGEIKNEQYF. The CDR3, as DNA: TGCAGTGCTAGAGAGGCAGCGGGAGAGATAAAGAACGAGCAGTACTTC.

There are many counts of this clonotype. The CDR3 sequence: CASQIGDRALSNYGYTF. DNA of the CDR3: TGTGCCAGTCAAATAGGGGACAGGGCGTTATCGAACTATGGCTACACCTTC. V gene TRBV19 combines with J gene TRBJ1-2, with 9 bases lining up with TRBD1. CDR3 length: 17 amino acids. CDR1 LNHDA and CDR2 SQIVND come from the germline V gene (reference sequence). V was clipped by 8 bases and J by 2 bases; unmatched bases: 15. Complete variable domain (other parts from reference TRBV19 and TRBJ1-2): DGGITQSPKYLFRKEGQNVTLSCEQNLNHDAMYWYRQDPGQGLRLIYYSQIVNDFQKGDIAEGYSVSREKKESFPLTVTSAQKNPTAFYLCASQIGDRALSNYGYTFGSGTRLTVV.

Many counts were recorded for this clonotype. This chain connects TRBV29-1 to TRBJ2-3; TRBD1 matches at 9 bases. There are 14 residues in the CDR3. CDR1 and CDR2 (germline): SQVTM, ANQGSEA. J gave up 3 bases and V 6 bases, and 7 bases lay outside the gene matches. The CDR3 nucleotides are TGCAGCGTGGCCGGGACAGGGATTACAGATACGCAGTATTTT. Translating gives CSVAGTGITDTQYF.

Remarks on this clonotype: Compared with germline, one end of the junction differs, possibly owing to a read error. V gene TRBV12-3 or TRBV12-4 combines with J gene TRBJ2-1; TRBD2 might be the D (6 bases). CDR3 size: 12 residues. CDR3 nucleotides: TGTGCCAGCAGTTTTGAGTCCGGGACTTCTCTCTTC. This sequence encodes CASSFESGTSLF.

This clonotype has only a few counts. CDR3 sequence: CASSERLLTYEQYF. The CDR3 DNA is TGTGCCAGCAGTGAAAGGCTTCTAACCTACGAGCAGTACTTC. The chain recombines TRBV6-1 with TRBJ2-7; no clear D gene. The CDR3 has 14 residues. Germline V CDR1 and CDR2: MNHNS, SASEGT. V was pared by 2 bases and J by 2 bases, with 10 bases between.

This chain joins TRBV10-2 and TRBJ2-5; 11 positions agree with TRBD2. This CDR3 is built from 15 residues. Germline CDR1 is WSHSY and CDR2 is SAAADI. V lost 4 bases to trimming and J lost 2 bases; unmatched junction nucleotides: 3. In DNA, the CDR3 is TGCGCCAGCAGTGGACTAGCGGGAAAACAAGAGACCCAGTACTTC. Translation gives CASSGLAGKQETQYF.